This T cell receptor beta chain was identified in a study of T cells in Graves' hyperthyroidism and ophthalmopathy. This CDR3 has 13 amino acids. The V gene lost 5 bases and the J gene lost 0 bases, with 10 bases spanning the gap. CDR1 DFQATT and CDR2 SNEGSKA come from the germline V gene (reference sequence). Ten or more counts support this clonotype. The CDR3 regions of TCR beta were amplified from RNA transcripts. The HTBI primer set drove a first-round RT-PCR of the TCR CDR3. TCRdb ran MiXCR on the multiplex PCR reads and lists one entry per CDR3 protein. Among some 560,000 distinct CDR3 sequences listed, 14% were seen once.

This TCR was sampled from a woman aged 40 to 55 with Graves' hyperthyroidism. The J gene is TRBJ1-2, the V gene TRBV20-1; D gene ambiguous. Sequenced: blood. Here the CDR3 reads CSAAPVSNYGYTF. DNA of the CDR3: TGCAGTGCTGCACCAGTCTCTAACTATGGCTACACCTTC.